Below are 23 T cell receptor beta chains sequenced from a single sample in a study of beta chain features in type 1 diabetes. Since all of the isolated RNA was reverse transcribed, expressed TCRB transcripts were what got sequenced. Profiled with immunoSEQ multiplex PCR; TCRdb holds only in-frame clones, not every one. Of almost 350,000 clones listed, around 8% are singletons. The source material was central memory CD4+ T cells from blood. The receptors were sampled from a woman between 18 and 29 years old in good health.

Ten or more counts support this clone. This sequence joins TRBV5-5 and TRBJ2-1; D gene ambiguous. Germline lookup yields CDR1 SGHKS and CDR2 YYEKEE (reference sequence). The V end was cut by 0 bases, the J end by 9 bases, with 4 bases between. This CDR3 contains 11 residues. The CDR3 loop is CASSLAAEQFF. CDR3 bases: TGTGCCAGCAGCTTGGCCGCTGAGCAGTTCTTC.

In its sample, this clone was seen a few times. The V and J genes are TRBV7-2 and TRBJ2-1; TRBD2 matches 7 bases. The CDR3 contains 15 residues. The ends lost 7 bases at V and 0 bases at J; junction bases unmatched: 6. The germline V gene encodes CDR1 SGHTA and CDR2 FQGNSA. Here the CDR3 reads CASTWEGSSYNEQFF. The CDR3 DNA reads TGTGCCAGCACCTGGGAGGGAAGCTCCTACAATGAGCAGTTCTTC.

The chain couples TRBV6-6 to TRBJ2-5; the D gene is possibly TRBD1 (6 bases). The J call could be wrong; TRBJ2-7 is a better fit for the DNA end. The CDR3 loop spans 14 amino acids. From germline, CDR1 is MNHNY and CDR2 SVGAGI (reference sequence). The CDR3 nucleotides read TGTGCCAGTAGTCGGGCCAGGGGTTCCTACGAGCAGTACTTC. Encoded protein: CASSRARGSYEQYF.

The table lists this clone with a few counts. The chain carries TRBV5-4 and TRBJ1-5; no clear D. The CDR3 is made up of 13 amino acids. From germline, CDR1 is SGHNT and CDR2 YYREEE (reference sequence). Trimming removed 5 bases at V and 7 bases at J, with 13 bases between. The CDR3 loop reads CASSHGIGQPQHF. CDR3 nucleotides: TGTGCCAGCAGTCATGGGATAGGGCAGCCCCAGCATTTT.

The J gene is TRBJ1-5, the V gene TRBV2; D is unresolved. The CDR3 runs to 14 residues. V dropped 4 bases and J dropped 3 bases, with 10 bases sitting between them. From germline, CDR1 is SNHLY and CDR2 FYNNEI. CDR3 loop: CASSVRRNNQPQHF. CDR3 sequence (DNA): TGTGCCAGCAGTGTTCGACGGAACAATCAGCCCCAGCATTTT. Based on the CDR3 plus reference TRBV2 and TRBJ1-5, the full variable domain is EPEVTQTPSHQVTQMGQEVILRCVPISNHLYFYWYRQILGQKVEFLVSFYNNEISEKSEIFDDQFSVERPDGSNFTLKIRSTKLEDSAMYFCASSVRRNNQPQHFGDGTRLSIL.

Remarks on this clone: The identical CDR3 is also encoded by other nucleotide sequences in the sample. The gene calls are TRBV20-1 and TRBJ1-1; D not certain. The V end lost 7 bases, the J end lost 2 bases, and 2 bases lay between the germline ends. Per the germline V gene, CDR1 is DFQATT and CDR2 is SNEGSKA (reference sequence). The CDR3 runs 9 residues. The CDR3 nucleotides are TGCAGTGGAAACACTGAAGCTTTCTTT. Translating gives CSGNTEAFF.

This clone was detected a few times. This chain connects TRBV14 to TRBJ2-1, with unresolved D. The ends were cut back, 1 base at V and 4 bases at J, with 8 bases in the middle. The germline V gene has CDR1 SGHDN and CDR2 FVKESK. CDR3 length: 14 amino acids. The CDR3 nucleotides read TGTGCCAGCAGCCAAGTCGGGCGATACAATGAGCAGTTCTTC. Protein sequence: CASSQVGRYNEQFF.

In its sample, this clone was seen a few times. The rearrangement joins TRBV29-1 to TRBJ1-2, with TRBD1 as a possible D gene (6 bases). V lost 7 bases, J lost 6 bases, and 15 bases lay in between. The CDR3 runs 12 residues. Germline assignment: CDR1 SQVTM and CDR2 ANQGSEA. CDR3: CSAVQGGDGYTF. The CDR3 DNA reads TGCAGCGCCGTACAGGGAGGGGATGGCTACACCTTC.

This clone was seen ten or more times. This rearrangement joins TRBV7-2 to TRBJ2-1; the match to TRBD2 covers 8 bases. The CDR3 has 14 amino acids. J was trimmed by 8 bases and V by 3 bases; bases with no gene match: 6. Germline loops: CDR1 SGHTA, CDR2 FQGNSA. The CDR3 is CASSLSGRRDEQFF. The CDR3 nucleotides read TGTGCCAGCAGCTTGAGCGGGAGAAGAGATGAGCAGTTCTTC.

V usage is TRBV7-3 and J usage is TRBJ2-3; the D gene could be TRBD1 or TRBD2 (5 bases each). V shed 6 bases and J shed 0 bases, with 16 bases lying between them. The CDR3 sequence is 16 residues long. Germline-derived CDR1 and CDR2 are SGHTA and FQGTGA. Here the CDR3 reads CASSKWGTISTDTQYF. CDR3 sequence (DNA): TGTGCCAGCAGTAAATGGGGGACCATCAGCACAGATACGCAGTATTTT.

This clone turned up a few times. The rearrangement joins TRBV9 to TRBJ2-7; D call uncertain. V was clipped by 4 bases and J by 3 bases, with 17 bases between them. The length of the CDR3 is 15 residues. In germline, CDR1 is SGDLS, CDR2 YYNGEE. The CDR3 DNA reads TGTGCCAGCAGCCTCGGGTCGACCAACCACTACGAGCAGTACTTC. Amino acids: CASSLGSTNHYEQYF.

This clone has more than one count but fewer than ten. V usage is TRBV7-2 and J usage is TRBJ2-5, with TRBD1 matching 10 bases. Germline V lookup: CDR1 SGHTA, CDR2 FQGNSA. CDR3 length: 15 residues. With 5 bases clipped from V and 4 bases from J, the junction kept 7 bases outside the gene matches. Written as DNA, the CDR3 is TGTGCCAGCAGCCTAAGGACAGGGGGAGGAGAGACCCAGTACTTC. It encodes CASSLRTGGGETQYF.

This clone was counted only a few times. This rearrangement joins TRBV4-3 to TRBJ1-2; D ambiguous. CDR3 length equals 16 residues. V shed 0 bases and J shed 3 bases, with 14 bases lying between them. Germline V gene lookup returns CDR1 LGHNA and CDR2 YSLEER. The CDR3 DNA reads TGCGCCAGCAGCCAAGATTTAGGCGCAGGATACTATGGCTACACCTTC. Protein product: CASSQDLGAGYYGYTF.

The chain links TRBV20-1 to TRBJ2-5; no reliable D call. Trimming pared 6 bases from V and 6 bases from J, leaving 8 bases between. The CDR3 is 10 residues long. Germline values: CDR1 DFQATT, CDR2 SNEGSKA (reference sequence). CDR3 amino acids: CSAIRQTQYF. The DNA for the CDR3 is TGCAGTGCCATCCGACAGACCCAGTACTTC.

The chain links TRBV7-3 to TRBJ2-2; 9 bases are a match to TRBD1. This CDR3 has 16 amino acids. V dropped 4 bases and J dropped 5; count of bases not matched to a gene: 8. Germline V CDR1 and CDR2: SGHTA, FQGTGA. The CDR3 loop is CASSSARTGETGELFF. In DNA form, the CDR3 reads TGTGCCAGCAGCTCCGCGAGGACAGGGGAAACCGGGGAGCTGTTTTTT.

For the CDR3, the DNA is TGCGCCAGCAGCTTTCGGGAGAAGGATAGTCAACTGTTTTTT. It is translated as CASSFREKDSQLFF. This sequence joins TRBV5-1 and TRBJ1-4; D is ambiguous. CDR1 is SGHRS and CDR2 is YFSETQ in the germline V gene. The V gene lost 2 bases and the J gene lost 12 bases, with 17 bases spanning the gap. The CDR3 runs 14 residues. The variable domain in full, completed from reference TRBV5-1 and TRBJ1-4, reads KAGVTQTPRYLIKTRGQQVTLSCSPISGHRSVSWYQQTPGQGLQFLFEYFSETQRNKGNFPGRFSGRQFSNSRSEMNVSTLELGDSALYLCASSFREKDSQLFFGSGTQLSVL.

This clone was picked up a small number of times. The chain has TRBV2 and TRBJ2-3; D is unresolved. Germline CDR1 SNHLY, CDR2 FYNNEI. Between the trimmed V and J ends, which lost 2 bases and 6 bases, there was a span of 12 bases. This CDR3 has 14 residues. CDR3 loop: CASSESGWTDTQYF. The CDR3, as DNA: TGTGCCAGCAGTGAATCTGGCTGGACCGATACGCAGTATTTT.

In its sample, this clone was seen a few times. The V gene is TRBV7-2, the J gene TRBJ1-5; TRBD1 aligns across 7 bases. Germline lookup yields CDR1 SGHTA and CDR2 FQGNSA. With V trimmed by 5 bases and J by 1 base, 2 bases remained unmatched. The CDR3 runs 14 residues. The CDR3 region has the DNA TGTGCCAGCAGCGAACAGGGGAGCAATCAGCCCCAGCATTTT. Its protein is CASSEQGSNQPQHF.

In this sample, this clone turned up a few times. This rearrangement joins TRBV5-1 to TRBJ1-3; tentatively, D is TRBD1 (5 bases). V was shortened by 5 bases and J by 1 base, with 10 bases between the two germline ends. CDR3 length equals 14 residues. Germline V CDR1 and CDR2: SGHRS, YFSETQ. The CDR3 protein is CASSEGRSGNTIYF. CDR3 in DNA: TGCGCCAGCAGTGAGGGGAGGTCTGGAAACACCATATATTTT.

This clone showed up just a few times. The chain is built from TRBV7-2 and TRBJ2-7, with D perhaps TRBD2 (5 bases). The V end lost 5 bases, the J end lost 3 bases, and 11 bases lay between the germline ends. CDR1 and CDR2 (germline): SGHTA, FQGNSA. The CDR3 contains 13 residues. The CDR3 DNA reads TGTGCCAGCAGCAATATCCGGGGCTACGAGCAGTACTTC. This codes for CASSNIRGYEQYF.

The table lists this clone with a few counts. The chain links TRBV10-2 to TRBJ2-1; possibly TRBD1 or TRBD2 for D (5 bases each). Deletions cut 4 bases from V and 4 bases from J, with 17 bases between. Germline-derived CDR1 and CDR2 are WSHSY and SAAADI. This CDR3 contains 16 residues. DNA for the CDR3: TGCGCCAGCAGTGCGACACAGAACGGGGCGTACAATGAGCAGTTCTTC. It yields the protein CASSATQNGAYNEQFF.

Many counts were recorded for this clone. This specimen includes other DNA sequences encoding the same CDR3. This chain connects TRBV7-9 to TRBJ2-2, with D perhaps matching TRBD1 (6 bases). Germline-derived CDR1 and CDR2 are SEHNR and FQNEAQ (reference sequence). CDR3 length: 15 amino acids. V gave up 2 bases and J gave up 0 bases, with 7 bases separating them. The CDR3: CASSLTGTNTGELFF. The CDR3 DNA sequence: TGTGCCAGCAGCTTAACAGGGACGAACACCGGGGAGCTGTTTTTT.

The V call is TRBV11-2, the J call TRBJ2-1; possible D gene TRBD2, 6 bases. V lost 5 bases to trimming and J lost 8 bases, with 16 bases between them. CDR3 length: 14 amino acids. Per the germline V gene, CDR1 is SGHAT and CDR2 is FQNNGV. This chain's CDR3 is CASSRRALSYEQFF. CDR3 sequence (DNA): TGTGCCAGCAGCCGGAGGGCCCTCTCCTATGAGCAGTTCTTC.